The clone carrying this TCR beta chain was counted between two and nine times. The target antigen is unknown. These data come from a study of beta chain features in type 1 diabetes. Broader study findings: The naive, central memory and Treg TCRB repertoires of patients appeared to be more similar to one another than those of healthy donors.

Germline-derived CDR1 and CDR2 are WSHSY and SAAADI. The ends were cut back, 0 bases at V and 4 bases at J, with 8 bases in the middle. This CDR3 region has 14 residues. Expressed TCRB transcripts were sequenced after all isolated RNA was converted to cDNA. Only in-frame clones appear in the TCRdb table, and some are missing; sequencing was by immunoSEQ multiplex PCR. The sample carries about 900,000 clones, 15% to 20% recorded once. This receptor was taken from a woman aged 18 to 35 in good health. This chain connects TRBV10-2 to TRBJ2-3, with D uncertain. The source material was naive CD4+ T cells from blood. Written as DNA, the CDR3 is TGCGCCAGCAGTGAGTCGGCGGCGGCAGATACGCAGTATTTT. Translating gives CASSESAAADTQYF.